This paragraph reports one TCR beta chain. The data stem from a study of graft-versus-host responses after intestinal transplantation. TCRdb's table, derived via immunoSEQ multiplex PCR, lists solely in-frame clones and lacks some. The table includes under 50,000 clones, 90% to 95% detected once. The CDR3 loop spans 13 amino acids. Germline-derived CDR1 and CDR2 are SGHKS and YYEKEE (reference sequence). Trimming removed 4 bases from V and 5 bases from J; junction bases left unmatched: 5. The chain employs TRBV5-5 and TRBJ2-5; 7 bases match TRBD1. The origin of this receptor is a human patient who received an intestinal transplant, so some T cells may come from the graft donor. The sequences come from PBMCs, collected approximately 700 days after intestinal transplantation. For the CDR3, the DNA is TGTGCCAGCAGCCCCAGGGGGACCGAGACCCAGTACTTC. Protein sequence: CASSPRGTETQYF.